This TCR beta chain was identified during a study of metastatic and nonmetastatic thyroid tumors. Whole-study context: Malignant and benign thyroid patients had repertoires compared in peripheral blood and tumor or nodule tissue.

CDR1 DFQATT and CDR2 SNEGSKA come from the germline V gene (reference sequence). Trimming took 3 bases from V and 0 from J; bases not matched to a gene: 2. There are 14 residues in the CDR3. Authors' processing steps: Across clinicopathological groups, CDR3 differences served as the basis for building a distant-metastasis classifier for papillary thyroid cancer. TCRdb re-called clones via MiXCR from the PCR reads. It is TCRdb's table, rather than the study itself, that gives the V and J calls and clone size. The profile shows approximately 90,000 clones, more than 9.5% of them singletons. In its sample, this clone was seen many times. What it binds is not known. Among the patients, none had received any treatment before thyroid surgery. Notes on the study in general: According to reports, the diversity of TCR beta was significantly higher in malignant thyroid tumors than in benign nodules, and this held in both blood and tumor samples.

This TCR came from a female donor with papillary thyroid cancer or a benign thyroid nodule (not recorded which). Some clones in this sample may be carry-over from other donors' samples. Sequencing was performed on blood. This chain links TRBV20-1 with TRBJ2-1; 7 bases align to TRBD2. The CDR3 bases are TGCAGTGCTAGCCGCGGGAGCTCCTACAATGAGCAGTTCTTC. It codes for CSASRGSSYNEQFF.